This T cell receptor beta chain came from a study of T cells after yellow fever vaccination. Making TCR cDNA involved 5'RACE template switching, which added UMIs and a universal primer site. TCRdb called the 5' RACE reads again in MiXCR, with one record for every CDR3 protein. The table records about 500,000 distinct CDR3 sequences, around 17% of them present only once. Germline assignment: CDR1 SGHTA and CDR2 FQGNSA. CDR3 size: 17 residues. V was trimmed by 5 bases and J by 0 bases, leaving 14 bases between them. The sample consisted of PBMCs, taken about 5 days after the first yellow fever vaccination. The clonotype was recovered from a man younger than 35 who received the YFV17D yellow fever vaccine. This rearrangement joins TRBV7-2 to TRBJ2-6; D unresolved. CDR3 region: CASSHGRLSSGANVLTF. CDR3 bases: TGTGCCAGCAGCCACGGACGGCTGAGCTCTGGGGCCAACGTCCTGACTTTC. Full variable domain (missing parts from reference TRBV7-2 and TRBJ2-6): GAGVSQSPSNKVTEKGKDVELRCDPISGHTALYWYRQSLGQGLEFLIYFQGNSAPDKSGLPSDRFSAERTGGSVSTLTIQRTQQEDSAVYLCASSHGRLSSGANVLTFGAGSRLTVL.